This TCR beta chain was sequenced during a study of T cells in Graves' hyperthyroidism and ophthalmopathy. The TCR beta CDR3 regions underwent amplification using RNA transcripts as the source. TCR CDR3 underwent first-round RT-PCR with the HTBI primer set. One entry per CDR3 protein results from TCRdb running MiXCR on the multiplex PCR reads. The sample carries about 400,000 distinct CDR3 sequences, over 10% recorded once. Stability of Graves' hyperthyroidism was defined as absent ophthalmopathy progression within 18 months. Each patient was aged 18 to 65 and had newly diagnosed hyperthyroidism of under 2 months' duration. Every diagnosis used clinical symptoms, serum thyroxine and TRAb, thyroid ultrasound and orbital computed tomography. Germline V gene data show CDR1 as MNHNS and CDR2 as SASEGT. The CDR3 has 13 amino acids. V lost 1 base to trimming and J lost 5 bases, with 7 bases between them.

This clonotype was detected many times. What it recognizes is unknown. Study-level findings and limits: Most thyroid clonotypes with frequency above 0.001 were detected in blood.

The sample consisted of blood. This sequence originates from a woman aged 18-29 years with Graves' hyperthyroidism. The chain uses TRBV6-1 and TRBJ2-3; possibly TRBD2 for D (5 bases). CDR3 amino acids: CASSEGAGDTQYF. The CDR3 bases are TGTGCCAGCAGTGAAGGTGCGGGAGATACGCAGTATTTT.